These 18 T cell receptor beta chains originate from one sample sequenced in a study of blood T cell repertoires in COVID-19. Only in-frame clones appear in the TCRdb table, and some are missing; sequencing was by immunoSEQ multiplex PCR. The data show under 300,000 clones, 86% seen once. Material: peripheral blood. These receptors were collected from a man between 18 and 35 years old with active or convalescent COVID-19.

V and J are TRBV5-1 and TRBJ1-1, with TRBD1 as a possible D gene (6 bases). CDR1 is SGHRS, CDR2 YFSETQ, per germline. V lost 4 bases and J lost 6, with 19 bases in between. The CDR3 length is 15 residues. The CDR3: CASSLIGQGTSEAFF. The CDR3 DNA sequence: TGCGCCAGCAGCCTAATCGGGCAGGGGACGTCTGAAGCTTTCTTT.

The CDR3 protein is CASSLTLSRPLHF. In DNA, the CDR3 is TGTGCCAGCAGCTTAACCCTATCTCGTCCCCTCCACTTT. The chain couples TRBV13 to TRBJ1-6; no clear D. V lost 2 bases and J 13 bases, leaving 12 bases between the germline ends. The CDR3 loop spans 13 amino acids. CDR1 is PRHDT, CDR2 FYEKMQ, per germline (reference sequence).

V gene TRBV24-1 combines with J gene TRBJ1-1; 7 nucleotides line up with TRBD1. Losses at the gene ends were 4 bases for V and 6 bases for J; bases not matched to a gene: 13. This CDR3 is built from 16 residues. The germline gives CDR1 KGHDR, CDR2 SFDVKD. Here the CDR3 DNA reads TGTGCCACCAGTGACCCCCACTCGACAGGGCGACCTGAAGCTTTCTTT. Protein product: CATSDPHSTGRPEAFF.

The V gene is TRBV11-3, the J gene TRBJ2-7, with TRBD2 matching over 9 bases. This CDR3 comprises 17 residues. Germline trimming cut 5 bases from V and 0 bases from J; bases unmatched to any gene: 11. The germline V gene encodes CDR1 SGHNT and CDR2 YENEEA. In nucleotides, the CDR3 is TGTGCCAGCAGCCATGGAGCGGGAGGCCTTAGCTCCTACGAGCAGTACTTC. Its translation: CASSHGAGGLSSYEQYF.

DNA of the CDR3: TGTGCCAGCAGCCCGCCCCCGGGACAGGGCTTGGTGGAGACCCAGTACTTC. Protein product: CASSPPPGQGLVETQYF. The rearrangement uses TRBV11-3 and TRBJ2-5; 9 bases align to TRBD1. The CDR3 has 17 amino acids. CDR1 and CDR2 from the germline V gene are SGHNT and YENEEA. The trim removed 5 bases at V and 5 bases at J, leaving 15 bases unmatched.

This clone has just one count. V and J are TRBV29-1 and TRBJ2-7; 9 bases fit TRBD1. J was trimmed by 2 bases and V by 6 bases; bases with no gene match: 14. This CDR3 contains 16 residues. Germline CDR1 and CDR2: SQVTM and ANQGSEA. CDR3 protein: CSVGRVGTGNPYEQYF. CDR3 DNA: TGCAGCGTAGGTAGAGTCGGGACAGGGAACCCCTACGAGCAGTACTTC.

This clone appeared a single time. The rearrangement links TRBV6-5 to TRBJ2-3; D might be TRBD2 (6 bases). The CDR3 totals 14 residues. CDR1 MNHEY and CDR2 SVGAGI come from the germline V gene. The V end was cut by 7 bases, the J end by 1 base, with 12 bases between. The CDR3 DNA sequence: TGTGCCAGCACCCAACGGAGGGGCACAGATACGCAGTATTTT. This translates into CASTQRRGTDTQYF.

The CDR3 DNA follows: TGTGCCAGCAGCCTACAGGGGTATGAGCAGTTCTTC. This codes for CASSLQGYEQFF. The genes are TRBV6-2 or TRBV6-3 and TRBJ2-1; 7 positions agree with TRBD1. Trimming removed 6 bases from V and 8 bases from J; junction bases left unmatched: 4. CDR1 is MNHEY, CDR2 SVGEGT, per germline. The length of the CDR3 is 12 residues.

The chain has TRBV5-1 and TRBJ2-7; 7 bases agree with TRBD1. The V gene end was trimmed by 4 bases and the J gene end by 1 base; junction bases not matched to a gene: 5. CDR3 size: 14 residues. Germline V lookup: CDR1 SGHRS, CDR2 YFSETQ. CDR3 residues: CASSPGQRSYEQYF. CDR3 nucleotide sequence: TGCGCCAGCAGCCCGGGACAGAGATCCTACGAGCAGTACTTC.

The CDR3 region has the DNA TGCGCCAGCAGCTTGGCTAACGGGGAGACCCAGTACTTC. Translation: CASSLANGETQYF. J is TRBJ2-5 and V is TRBV5-1; D is unclear. With 0 bases removed from V and 5 bases from J, the gap between germline ends came to 8 bases. The CDR3 contains 13 residues. Germline V gene lookup returns CDR1 SGHRS and CDR2 YFSETQ.

V gene TRBV27 combines with J gene TRBJ2-2; tentative D call: TRBD1 (6 bases). Between the trimmed V and J ends, which lost 6 bases and 2 bases, there was a span of 10 bases. Germline loops: CDR1 MNHEY, CDR2 SMNVEV (reference sequence). This CDR3 spans 14 amino acids. The DNA for the CDR3 is TGTGCCAGCAGCCTCAGGGGAAACACCGGGGAGCTGTTTTTT. It codes for CASSLRGNTGELFF.

V usage is TRBV5-4 and J usage is TRBJ2-2, with 7 bases matching TRBD1. The CDR3 is made up of 15 amino acids. In germline, CDR1 is SGHNT, CDR2 YYREEE (reference sequence). Germline trimming cut 2 bases from V and 7 bases from J; bases unmatched to any gene: 8. The CDR3 coding sequence is TGTGCCAGCAGCTTAGAAGTACCAGGGGGCGGGGAGCTGTTTTTT. Protein: CASSLEVPGGGELFF.

This chain joins TRBV6-1 and TRBJ2-7; no firm D call. Germline CDR1 is MNHNS and CDR2 is SASEGT. The CDR3 has 15 amino acids. V was shortened by 3 bases and J by 0 bases, with 12 bases between the two germline ends. CDR3 bases: TGTGCCAGCAGTGAGTTCCCGAATAGCTCCTACGAGCAGTACTTC. This gives the protein CASSEFPNSSYEQYF.

Here the CDR3 reads CASSPGEGRGKNQPQHF. The CDR3 DNA follows: TGTGCCAGCAGCCCTGGGGAGGGCAGAGGAAAGAATCAGCCCCAGCATTTT. The chain employs TRBV6-4 and TRBJ1-5; no clear D gene. The CDR3 runs 17 residues. V lost 6 bases and J 4 bases, leaving 22 bases between the germline ends. Looked up from germline, CDR1 is MRHNA and CDR2 is SNTAGT.

The chain links TRBV5-4 to TRBJ2-5; 9 positions agree with TRBD2. The CDR3 is 16 residues long. CDR1 is SGHNT and CDR2 is YYREEE in the germline V gene (reference sequence). The ends lost 0 bases at V and 2 bases at J; junction bases unmatched: 5. The CDR3 protein is CASSLARLAGQETQYF. The DNA for the CDR3 is TGTGCCAGCAGCTTGGCCCGGCTAGCGGGACAAGAGACCCAGTACTTC.

The genes are TRBV9 and TRBJ1-6; 7 bases agree with TRBD1. The trim removed 4 bases at V and 10 bases at J, leaving 8 bases unmatched. Per the germline V gene, CDR1 is SGDLS and CDR2 is YYNGEE. The CDR3 contains 14 residues. The CDR3 DNA reads as TGTGCCAGCAGCATAGCAGGGGGGAACTCACCCCTCCACTTT. Its protein is CASSIAGGNSPLHF.

J is TRBJ2-3 and V is TRBV18, with 7 bases fitting TRBD2. V lost 4 bases to trimming and J lost 2 bases; unmatched junction nucleotides: 6. This CDR3 is 15 amino acids long. Germline lookup yields CDR1 KGHSH and CDR2 LQKENI. The CDR3 spells CASSRWRENTDTQYF. CDR3 DNA sequence: TGTGCCAGCTCACGATGGCGGGAGAACACAGATACGCAGTATTTT.

This chain connects TRBV6-8 to TRBJ1-2; 8 nucleotides line up with TRBD1. The CDR3 contains 15 residues. The germline gives CDR1 MNHGY, CDR2 SAAAGT. V shed 6 bases, J shed 8 bases, and the junction held 14 bases outside the gene matches. The CDR3 is CASSPLVSQGEGYTF. Written as DNA, the CDR3 is TGTGCCAGCAGCCCTCTAGTGTCACAGGGGGAAGGCTACACCTTC.